The sequence of this T cell receptor beta chain was determined in a study of blood T cell repertoires in COVID-19. For the study at large: COVID-19 samples from acute and convalescent phases originated in the United States, Italy and Spain.

Which cohort a participant joined came from the clinical history participants gave. Recovered participants had two consecutive negative NP/OP PCR tests, healthcare professional clearance, or symptom resolution. As originally analysed: Nucleated cell counts were estimated from reference gene primer amplification. Only in-frame clones appear in the TCRdb table, and some are missing; sequencing was by immunoSEQ multiplex PCR. V and J calls and clone size are copied from that table; D and trimming were computed from the DNA. Of about 320,000 clones in the sample, about 92% were seen once. The germline CDR1 and CDR2 sequences are SGHNT and YYREEE (reference sequence). V dropped 3 bases and J dropped 5 bases, with 14 bases sitting between them. CDR3 size: 14 residues.

This clonotype was obtained from a man in his sixties who had recovered from COVID-19. The sample was PBMCs or T cells enriched from blood (not recorded which). The chain carries TRBV5-4 and TRBJ1-1; D may be TRBD1 (5 bases). The CDR3 spells CASSSVGGWTEAFF. For the CDR3, the DNA is TGTGCCAGCAGCTCGGTCGGGGGTTGGACTGAAGCTTTCTTT.